One and the same sample provided the 5 T cell receptor beta chains below, sequenced in a study of OX40 agonist ivuxolimab in advanced cancers. Sequencing was performed with immunoSEQ multiplex PCR; in TCRdb, only in-frame clones are kept and a portion is missing. The table shows 35,000 to 45,000 clones, with around 85% occurring only once. The sequencing used CD4+ or CD8+ T cells sorted from blood, collected in a trial of the OX40 agonist ivuxolimab. The receptors come from an adult with an advanced solid tumor such as melanoma, head and neck, liver or kidney cancer.

The V gene is TRBV5-1, the J gene TRBJ1-1, with TRBD1 as a possible D gene (6 bases). V shed 7 bases and J shed 1 base, with 14 bases lying between them. Germline values: CDR1 SGHRS, CDR2 YFSETQ. The CDR3 extends over 14 amino acids. This CDR3 is CASRGHPSNTEAFF. The CDR3 DNA is TGCGCCAGCCGGGGACATCCATCGAACACTGAAGCTTTCTTT.

The chain has TRBV28 and TRBJ1-2; D may be TRBD1 (6 bases). The CDR3 runs 12 residues. V lost 4 bases and J lost 8, with 11 bases in between. The germline V gene has CDR1 MDHEN and CDR2 SYDVKM. CDR3 amino acids: CASSSGGQGYTF. The CDR3, as DNA: TGTGCCAGCAGTTCGGGGGGGCAGGGCTACACCTTC.

V usage is TRBV6-1 and J usage is TRBJ1-2, with D possibly being TRBD1 (5 bases). V lost 4 bases, J lost 8 bases, and 20 bases lay in between. The V gene's germline CDR1 is MNHNS and CDR2 SASEGT. CDR3 length: 15 amino acids. CDR3 residues: CASSVQGSVLWGYTF. CDR3 in DNA: TGTGCCAGCAGTGTTCAGGGTTCCGTGCTATGGGGCTACACCTTC.

This clone counts as medium-sized. The V and J genes are TRBV5-1 and TRBJ2-2; TRBD1 matches 7 bases. From germline, CDR1 is SGHRS and CDR2 YFSETQ. Trimming cost V 1 base and J 6 bases; bases outside gene matches: 3. The CDR3 runs 14 residues. The CDR3 region is CASSLRTGAGELFF. DNA of the CDR3: TGCGCCAGCAGCTTGCGCACAGGGGCCGGGGAGCTGTTTTTT.

The CDR3 nucleotides are TGTGCCAGCTCACCACATGAGGGTGTACCCCAGCATTTT. Amino acids: CASSPHEGVPQHF. The V and J genes are TRBV18 and TRBJ1-5; D unresolved. This CDR3 is built from 13 residues. CDR1 is KGHSH and CDR2 is LQKENI in the germline V gene. Trimming cost V 1 base and J 10 bases, with 11 bases left between them. Based on the CDR3 plus reference TRBV18 and TRBJ1-5, the full variable domain is NAGVMQNPRHLVRRRGQEARLRCSPMKGHSHVYWYRQLPEEGLKFMVYLQKENIIDESGMPKERFSAEFPKEGPSILRIQQVVRGDSAAYFCASSPHEGVPQHFGDGTRLSIL.